The 32 T cell receptor beta chains given below trace back to one sample, sequenced in a study of blood T cells in healthy people across ages. Together with a sample-barcoded 5' primer, a J-beta primer mix was included in a second PCR lasting roughly 6 to 12 cycles. TCRdb reprocessed the 5' RACE reads via MiXCR and lists one record per CDR3 protein. The sample has 590,000 or so distinct CDR3 sequences, approximately 30% seen once. The material sequenced was blood. The receptors originated from a woman of 80 years or more in good health.

The sample holds many counts of this clonotype. The chain joins TRBV6-1 to TRBJ2-5; D might be TRBD1 or TRBD2, each matching 6 bases. The length of the CDR3 is 18 residues. The V end was cut by 4 bases, the J end by 0 bases, with 21 bases between. CDR1 and CDR2 (germline): MNHNS, SASEGT. The CDR3 here is CASSANRVRGYYQETQYF. The CDR3 bases are TGTGCCAGCAGTGCAAACAGGGTTCGGGGGTATTACCAAGAGACCCAGTACTTC.

This clonotype was observed a few times. J is TRBJ1-1 and V is TRBV7-2; D ambiguous. The CDR3 is 13 residues long. Germline V lookup: CDR1 SGHTA, CDR2 FQGNSA. V lost 5 bases and J lost 11, with 18 bases in between. The CDR3 here is CASSPYKGVEAFF. The CDR3, as DNA: TGTGCCAGCAGCCCATACAAGGGTGTGGAGGCTTTCTTT.

In this sample, this clonotype turned up a few times. This sequence joins TRBV30 and TRBJ2-4; TRBD1 matches 7 bases. CDR1 GTSNPN and CDR2 SVGIG come from the germline V gene (reference sequence). CDR3 length: 16 amino acids. Germline trimming cut 1 base from V and 2 bases from J; bases unmatched to any gene: 8. CDR3 region: CAWSGQGIGTKNIQYF. The CDR3 DNA reads TGTGCCTGGAGTGGACAGGGCATTGGGACCAAAAACATTCAGTACTTC. Drawing the rest from reference TRBV30 and TRBJ2-4, the complete variable domain is SQTIHQWPATLVQPVGSPLSLECTVEGTSNPNLYWYRQAAGRGLQLLFYSVGIGQISSEVPQNLSASRPQDRQFILSSKKLLLSDSGFYLCAWSGQGIGTKNIQYFGAGTRLSVL.

The table lists this clonotype with a few counts. The J gene is TRBJ2-3, the V gene TRBV18; 9 bases fit TRBD1. Germline V lookup: CDR1 KGHSH, CDR2 LQKENI. After removal of 2 bases from V and 2 bases from J, the junction contained 5 bases not matched to a gene. The CDR3 covers 16 residues. The chain's CDR3 is CASSPIRDRATDTQYF. DNA for the CDR3: TGTGCCAGCTCACCAATCCGGGACAGGGCCACAGATACGCAGTATTTT.

This clonotype was observed a handful of times. A read error is possible here, since a much larger clone lies one base away. The chain combines TRBV5-1 with TRBJ2-1; 7 nucleotides align to TRBD2. Losses at the gene ends were 3 bases for V and 9 bases for J; bases not matched to a gene: 9. The CDR3 has 14 residues. Germline V gives CDR1 SGHRS, CDR2 YFSETQ. The CDR3 coding sequence is TGCGCCAGCAGCTGCGGGGGTTCCGGGGGTGAGCAGTTCTTC. As protein: CASSCGGSGGEQFF.

In its sample, this clonotype was seen a few times. V usage is TRBV7-2 and J usage is TRBJ1-4, with TRBD1 as a possible D gene (5 bases). The germline V gene encodes CDR1 SGHTA and CDR2 FQGNSA. The CDR3 covers 14 residues. With 5 bases removed from V and 8 bases from J, the gap between germline ends came to 15 bases. The CDR3 DNA is TGTGCCAGCAGCCCCGACGGGGCCAGAGAAAAACTGTTTTTT. Its protein is CASSPDGAREKLFF.

In regard to this clonotype: This may stem from a read error, because a much larger clone lies one nucleotide away. CDR3 in DNA: TGTGCCAGCAGCCATGATCCGGTGAACACTGAAGCTTTCTTT. Translating gives CASSHDPVNTEAFF. The genes are TRBV4-2 and TRBJ1-1; D is undetermined. There are 14 residues in the CDR3. V was pared by 3 bases and J by 0 bases, with 8 bases between. Germline loops: CDR1 LGHNA, CDR2 YNFKEQ.

The chain couples TRBV29-1 to TRBJ1-1, with a tentative D call TRBD1 (5 bases). The germline V and J ends were trimmed by 6 bases and 1 base, with 15 bases remaining between them. This CDR3 is built from 14 residues. The germline V gene encodes CDR1 SQVTM and CDR2 ANQGSEA. This CDR3 reads CSVFVGGGNTEAFF. The CDR3, as DNA: TGCAGCGTATTCGTCGGGGGTGGGAACACTGAAGCTTTCTTT.

The rearrangement joins TRBV29-1 to TRBJ2-3; 7 bases match TRBD2. This CDR3 contains 15 residues. The J segment lost 0 bases and the V segment lost 3 bases, leaving 6 bases of the junction unmatched. From germline, CDR1 is SQVTM and CDR2 ANQGSEA. The CDR3 region is CSVDGLAESTDTQYF. The CDR3 nucleotides are TGCAGCGTTGACGGGCTAGCGGAGAGCACAGATACGCAGTATTTT.

The sample holds many counts of this clonotype. The chain has TRBV5-1 and TRBJ2-1; 10 bases match TRBD2. V gave up 0 bases and J gave up 10 bases; unmatched junction bases: 7. Germline CDR1 SGHRS, CDR2 YFSETQ. This CDR3 has 15 residues. The CDR3 reads CASSLVPSGGREQFF. The CDR3 region has the DNA TGCGCCAGCAGCTTGGTACCTAGCGGGGGTCGAGAGCAGTTCTTC.

This clonotype has more than one count but fewer than ten. The CDR3 DNA is TGTGCCAGCAGCCGGACCGGTCGAGCTTTCTTT. Translated: CASSRTGRAFF. This chain connects TRBV5-6 to TRBJ1-1, with D unclear. The CDR3 length is 11 residues. CDR1 and CDR2 (germline): SGHDT, YYEEEE. Trimming took 4 bases from V and 10 from J, leaving 11 bases between them.

By sample fraction, this clonotype is large. The J gene is TRBJ1-2, the V gene TRBV5-1, with 8 positions matching TRBD1. This CDR3 comprises 17 residues. The trim removed 3 bases at V and 4 bases at J, leaving 14 bases unmatched. CDR1 and CDR2 (germline): SGHRS, YFSETQ. The CDR3 bases are TGCGCCAGCAGCTCAAAACGGACAGGGAAGAAGAGCTATGGCTACACCTTC. This translates into CASSSKRTGKKSYGYTF. The full variable domain, completed using reference TRBV5-1 and TRBJ1-2, is KAGVTQTPRYLIKTRGQQVTLSCSPISGHRSVSWYQQTPGQGLQFLFEYFSETQRNKGNFPGRFSGRQFSNSRSEMNVSTLELGDSALYLCASSSKRTGKKSYGYTFGSGTRLTVV.

In this sample, this clonotype turned up a few times. The V gene is TRBV29-1, the J gene TRBJ2-1; 10 bases align to TRBD2. CDR1 is SQVTM, CDR2 ANQGSEA, per germline. Unmatched junction bases numbered 3, after V lost 1 base and J lost 6 bases. The CDR3 is made up of 14 amino acids. CDR3 nucleotides: TGCAGCGTTGAAGTAGCTAGCGGGAGCAATGAGCAGTTCTTC. This translates into CSVEVASGSNEQFF.

This sequence joins TRBV20-1 and TRBJ1-6; D perhaps matches TRBD1 (5 bases). This CDR3 has 12 amino acids. Trimming removed 6 bases from V and 12 bases from J, with 15 bases in between. Germline values: CDR1 DFQATT, CDR2 SNEGSKA (reference sequence). This CDR3 reads CSADTRGKPLHF. CDR3 DNA sequence: TGCAGTGCCGATACTCGGGGGAAACCCCTCCACTTT.

This clonotype was detected ten times or more. This chain links TRBV18 with TRBJ1-2; a weak D match, TRBD1 (5 bases). Germline CDR1 and CDR2: KGHSH and LQKENI. CDR3 size: 13 residues. V shed 6 bases and J shed 8 bases, with 16 bases lying between them. The CDR3 nucleotides are TGTGCCAGCTCCGCCGATCTCAAGGGGGGCTACACCTTC. Translated: CASSADLKGGYTF.

For this clonotype: A much larger clonotype is one base distant, so this may be a read error. The chain combines TRBV20-1 with TRBJ2-5; 16 bases align to TRBD2. J lost 11 bases, V lost 2 bases, and 26 bases had no gene match. This CDR3 spans 21 amino acids. The germline CDR1 and CDR2 sequences are DFQATT and SNEGSKA (reference sequence). CDR3 sequence: CSARPTNPGLAGGPLYNEQYF. The CDR3 bases are TGCAGTGCTAGACCTACTAATCCGGGACTAGCGGGGGGGCCCCTCTACAATGAGCAGTACTTC.

In its sample, this clonotype was seen many times. The chain has TRBV29-1 and TRBJ2-1; a weak D match, TRBD2 (7 bases). This CDR3 region has 13 residues. Trimming left V 3 bases short and J 9 bases short, with 15 bases between. Germline CDR1 SQVTM, CDR2 ANQGSEA. This CDR3 is CSVETRGAPEQFF. Here the CDR3 DNA reads TGCAGCGTTGAGACCCGGGGGGCCCCTGAGCAGTTCTTC.

In its sample, this clonotype was seen many times. The chain employs TRBV20-1 and TRBJ1-5, with 8 bases matching TRBD1. Unmatched junction bases numbered 1, after V lost 6 bases and J lost 3 bases. The CDR3 runs 12 residues. Germline V gene sequence: CDR1 DFQATT, CDR2 SNEGSKA (reference sequence). The CDR3 reads CSAGQVNQPQHF. For the CDR3, the DNA is TGCAGTGCGGGACAGGTCAATCAGCCCCAGCATTTT.

This clonotype was counted between two and nine times. The chain joins TRBV29-1 to TRBJ2-1; the match to TRBD2 covers 12 bases. Germline V gives CDR1 SQVTM, CDR2 ANQGSEA. The length of the CDR3 is 15 residues. Trimming at V came to 6 bases and at J to 13 bases, leaving 16 bases not matched to a gene. CDR3 DNA sequence: TGCAGCGTCACGAATCTAGCGGGGGGGCAAGAGACCCAGTTCTTC. Its translation: CSVTNLAGGQETQFF.

With regard to this clonotype: A single base separates this from a much larger clone, so it may be a read error. This chain connects TRBV20-1 to TRBJ1-4, with D possibly being TRBD1 (6 bases). The V gene's germline CDR1 is DFQATT and CDR2 SNEGSKA (reference sequence). CDR3 size: 13 residues. CDR3 DNA sequence: TGCAGTGCCCGGGACATCGAGCATGGAAAACGGTTTTTT. Translation gives CSARDIEHGKRFF.

This clonotype was counted many times. This CDR3 is CASSWGSGGAYEQYF. As DNA, the CDR3 is TGTGCCAGCAGCTGGGGGAGCGGGGGGGCCTACGAGCAGTACTTC. The chain combines TRBV11-2 with TRBJ2-7; the match to TRBD2 covers 10 bases. V was clipped by 4 bases and J by 2 bases; unmatched bases: 5. Germline values: CDR1 SGHAT, CDR2 FQNNGV. CDR3 length: 15 amino acids.

This clonotype has just a few counts. V is TRBV7-2 and J is TRBJ1-1, with 7 bases matching TRBD1. The V segment lost 6 bases and the J segment 6 bases; nucleotides outside the gene matches: 10. The CDR3 totals 14 residues. The germline gives CDR1 SGHTA, CDR2 FQGNSA. CDR3 in DNA: TGTGCCAGCAGGTCAAGGGGGCGCAGAGCTGAAGCTTTCTTT. Its protein product is CASRSRGRRAEAFF.

In its sample, this clonotype was seen many times. This chain uses TRBV7-3 with TRBJ2-1; possible D gene TRBD1, 7 bases. The CDR3 length is 15 residues. Germline loops: CDR1 SGHTA, CDR2 FQGTGA. The germline V and J ends were trimmed by 2 bases and 2 bases, with 10 bases remaining between them. As DNA, the CDR3 is TGTGCCAGCAGCTTATCCAGGGGGGCCTACAATGAGCAGTTCTTC. Translation: CASSLSRGAYNEQFF.

This clonotype was seen a handful of times. The genes are TRBV2 and TRBJ2-5, with D hard to call. Per the germline V gene, CDR1 is SNHLY and CDR2 is FYNNEI. The V end was cut by 0 bases, the J end by 11 bases, with 13 bases between. The CDR3 is 13 residues long. The CDR3 here is CASSEAGYNEQYF. In DNA, the CDR3 is TGTGCCAGCAGTGAAGCGGGCTACAATGAGCAGTACTTC.

At least ten counts were recorded for this clonotype. This chain joins TRBV5-1 and TRBJ1-2; possibly TRBD1 for D (5 bases). Per the germline V gene, CDR1 is SGHRS and CDR2 is YFSETQ. This CDR3 spans 15 amino acids. Trimming pared 6 bases from V and 7 bases from J, leaving 22 bases between. The CDR3 is CASNVGPQEGLGYTF. In DNA, the CDR3 is TGCGCCAGCAACGTGGGACCGCAGGAGGGTCTTGGCTACACCTTC.

The sample holds a few counts of this clonotype. The rearrangement joins TRBV28 to TRBJ1-5; D might be TRBD1 (6 bases). The CDR3 is 16 amino acids. Trimming cost V 5 bases and J 2 bases, with 16 bases left between them. Germline V CDR1 and CDR2: MDHEN, SYDVKM. This CDR3 reads CASSPTGISGNQPQHF. CDR3 coding DNA: TGTGCCAGCAGTCCAACAGGGATTTCTGGCAATCAGCCCCAGCATTTT.

This clonotype was observed a few times. The chain couples TRBV4-3 to TRBJ2-7; 7 bases are a match to TRBD1. Germline CDR1 is LGHNA and CDR2 is YSLEER. The J segment lost 7 bases and the V segment lost 2 bases, leaving 14 bases of the junction unmatched. This CDR3 spans 16 amino acids. CDR3 in amino acids: CASSQWVGTAYNEQYF. The DNA of the CDR3 is TGCGCCAGCAGCCAATGGGTAGGGACAGCCTACAATGAGCAGTACTTC.

This clonotype was seen a few times. The chain links TRBV30 to TRBJ1-1; D unclear. The V gene's germline CDR1 is GTSNPN and CDR2 SVGIG (reference sequence). The CDR3 has 14 residues. Deletions cut 3 bases from V and 4 bases from J, with 15 bases between. In DNA, the CDR3 is TGTGCCTGGAGCCCAACCGGAGTCGCCACTGAAGCTTTCTTT. This gives the protein CAWSPTGVATEAFF.

In this sample, this clonotype turned up a few times. This rearrangement joins TRBV12-3 or TRBV12-4 to TRBJ1-5, with D possibly being TRBD1 (6 bases). V lost 5 bases to trimming and J lost 4 bases, with 18 bases between them. The CDR3 is 16 amino acids. Here the CDR3 reads CASSGRFRGPNQPQHF. CDR3 coding DNA: TGTGCCAGCAGTGGAAGGTTCAGGGGCCCAAATCAGCCCCAGCATTTT.

Notes on this clonotype: A much bigger clone sits one base away, suggesting this may be a read error. The rearrangement uses TRBV10-3 and TRBJ2-4; TRBD1 matches 7 bases. The J call is doubtful: the DNA matches TRBJ2-1 better. This CDR3 has 14 residues. Germline CDR1 is ENHRY and CDR2 is SYGVKD. The CDR3 region has the DNA TGTGCCATCAGTGCTGGACAGGCCAAAAACATTCAGTTCTTC. It encodes CAISAGQAKNIQFF.

This clonotype has a count of ten or more. This chain connects TRBV7-6 to TRBJ2-7; D unclear. This CDR3 contains 13 residues. V lost 3 bases and J lost 2, with 8 bases in between. Looked up from germline, CDR1 is SGHVS and CDR2 is FNYEAQ. In DNA form, the CDR3 reads TGTGCCAGCAGCTTCGCGGTTACCTACGAGCAGTACTTC. Its protein product is CASSFAVTYEQYF.

This chain joins TRBV9 and TRBJ2-2; D gene ambiguous. The V end was cut by 0 bases, the J end by 4 bases, with 13 bases between. Germline CDR1 is SGDLS and CDR2 is YYNGEE. The CDR3 has 16 residues. Here the CDR3 reads CASSVDGNSFTGELFF. Written as DNA, the CDR3 is TGTGCCAGCAGCGTAGATGGTAATAGCTTCACCGGGGAGCTGTTTTTT.